These 14 T cell receptor beta chains originate from one sample sequenced in a study of pediatric ulcerative colitis (dated by TCRdb to between 2019 and 2020). Library preparation employed the immunoSEQ multiplex PCR assay. TCRdb obtained this table from immuneACCESS and retained in-frame rearrangements with V and J assigned. These tables miss some clones; where compared with another copy, unresolved V genes account for less than half of the shortfall, and the remainder is unexplained. Counted in this sample were 57,000 or so clones; over 80% of them appeared once. Roughly 1.5% of the sample comes from the top ten. The sample was blood. The receptors shown here come from a boy aged 5-17 years who was a control in a study of pediatric ulcerative colitis.

The chain combines TRBV27 with TRBJ2-7; D unclear. The length of the CDR3 is 13 residues. Germline-derived CDR1 and CDR2 are MNHEY and SMNVEV (reference sequence). Trimming pared 11 bases from V and 3 bases from J, leaving 17 bases between. The CDR3 DNA is TGTGCCTTCATCGGTCGGGTCCTCTACGAGCAGTACTTC. This gives the protein CAFIGRVLYEQYF.

The chain has TRBV27 and TRBJ2-7, with 7 positions matching TRBD1. The CDR3 is 16 amino acids. The V and J ends lost 2 bases and 3 bases, in that order; junction bases with no gene match: 10. The germline CDR1 and CDR2 sequences are MNHEY and SMNVEV (reference sequence). The DNA of the CDR3 is TGTGCCAGCAGTTTACGACAGGGCGACCGCAGCTACGAGCAGTACTTC. Translation gives CASSLRQGDRSYEQYF.

The chain couples TRBV6-5 to TRBJ2-7; 8 bases line up with TRBD1. The CDR3 covers 16 residues. The germline V gene encodes CDR1 MNHEY and CDR2 SVGAGI. With 4 bases clipped from V and 1 base from J, the junction kept 9 bases outside the gene matches. The CDR3 is CASSSTPRGLSYEQYF. The CDR3 nucleotides are TGTGCCAGCAGTTCCACGCCCAGGGGGCTATCCTACGAGCAGTACTTC.

V gene TRBV5-1 combines with J gene TRBJ2-1, with TRBD1 identical over 7 bases. Germline V CDR1 and CDR2: SGHRS, YFSETQ. V lost 0 bases, J lost 9 bases, and 12 bases stayed unmatched. This CDR3 contains 16 residues. CDR3: CASSLAVRGRTPEQFF. Written as DNA, the CDR3 is TGCGCCAGCAGCTTGGCCGTTAGGGGGCGAACTCCTGAGCAGTTCTTC.

The V and J genes are TRBV28 and TRBJ2-4; no clear D gene. Trimming took 5 bases from V and 8 from J, leaving 13 bases between them. Germline CDR1 MDHEN, CDR2 SYDVKM. This CDR3 contains 13 residues. In nucleotides, the CDR3 is TGTGCCAGCAGTGGAGTTATGGCGGACATTCAGTACTTC. It codes for CASSGVMADIQYF.

The chain joins TRBV11-3 to TRBJ2-1; D ambiguous. CDR3 size: 16 residues. Germline CDR1 and CDR2: SGHNT and YENEEA. V was clipped by 0 bases and J by 5 bases, with 14 bases between them. The CDR3 sequence is CASSLDQEGADNEQFF. CDR3 bases: TGTGCCAGCAGCTTAGACCAGGAAGGCGCAGACAATGAGCAGTTCTTC.

V and J are TRBV5-8 and TRBJ1-5; D is unresolved. This CDR3 region has 12 residues. CDR1 and CDR2 (germline): SGHTS, YDEGEE. The germline V and J ends were trimmed by 4 bases and 5 bases, with 7 bases remaining between them. As DNA, the CDR3 is TGTGCCAGCAGCCGGCAGGATCAGCCCCAGCATTTT. It is translated as CASSRQDQPQHF.

This chain joins TRBV6-1 and TRBJ2-5, with a tentative D call TRBD2 (5 bases). Germline lookup yields CDR1 MNHNS and CDR2 SASEGT. The germline V and J ends were trimmed by 5 bases and 4 bases, with 11 bases remaining between them. CDR3 length: 13 amino acids. CDR3 sequence reads: CASSPRSGETQYF. The DNA for the CDR3 is TGTGCCAGCAGTCCTCGGAGCGGAGAGACCCAGTACTTC.

The chain couples TRBV7-9 to TRBJ2-1; no clear D. The germline V and J ends were trimmed by 4 bases and 0 bases, with 16 bases remaining between them. Germline V gene lookup returns CDR1 SEHNR and CDR2 FQNEAQ (reference sequence). The CDR3 has 17 amino acids. The CDR3 nucleotides are TGTGCCAGCAGCTCCCTTCAGGACCGAAACTCCTACAATGAGCAGTTCTTC. Translating gives CASSSLQDRNSYNEQFF.

This clone was detected once. V gene TRBV28 combines with J gene TRBJ1-1; the D is unclear. V shed 1 base and J shed 1 base, with 7 bases lying between them. Germline CDR1 is MDHEN and CDR2 is SYDVKM. This CDR3 is 14 amino acids long. CDR3 nucleotide sequence: TGTGCCAGCAGTTTATTCCTAAAGAACACTGAAGCTTTCTTT. Translated: CASSLFLKNTEAFF. Filled out from reference TRBV28 and TRBJ1-1, the complete variable domain reads DVKVTQSSRYLVKRTGEKVFLECVQDMDHENMFWYRQDPGLGLRLIYFSYDVKMKEKGDIPEGYSVSREKKERFSLILESASTNQTSMYLCASSLFLKNTEAFFGQGTRLTVV.

The rearrangement links TRBV18 to TRBJ1-2, with 9 bases matching TRBD1. V lost 4 bases, J lost 4 bases, and 1 base stayed unmatched. Germline CDR1 is KGHSH and CDR2 is LQKENI. This CDR3 has 13 amino acids. CDR3 DNA: TGTGCCAGCTCACGGGACAGGGTCTATGGCTACACCTTC. Translated, it gives CASSRDRVYGYTF.

Only a few counts were recorded for this clone. The V and J genes are TRBV7-3 and TRBJ1-2, with D possibly being TRBD1 (6 bases). Germline loops: CDR1 SGHTA, CDR2 FQGTGA. Trimming left V 0 bases short and J 4 bases short, with 9 bases between. The CDR3 extends over 14 amino acids. The CDR3 nucleotides are TGTGCCAGCAGCTTAACGGGGGGCCGCTATGGCTACACCTTC. Residues: CASSLTGGRYGYTF.

This clone is a singleton in its sample. V gene TRBV25-1 combines with J gene TRBJ1-2; D may be TRBD1 (6 bases). The CDR3 sequence is 15 residues long. Germline assignment: CDR1 MGHDK and CDR2 SYGVNS. V was clipped by 3 bases and J by 6 bases, with 17 bases between them. The CDR3: CASSDHSGVMDGYTF. DNA of the CDR3: TGTGCCAGCAGTGACCATTCAGGGGTTATGGATGGCTACACCTTC.

This chain links TRBV7-6 with TRBJ2-5; D ambiguous. The V end was cut by 2 bases, the J end by 0 bases, with 7 bases between. In germline, CDR1 is SGHVS, CDR2 FNYEAQ. The CDR3 totals 14 residues. The CDR3 sequence: CASSLLQNQETQYF. CDR3 DNA sequence: TGTGCCAGCAGCTTATTACAGAACCAAGAGACCCAGTACTTC. Based on the CDR3 plus reference TRBV7-6 and TRBJ2-5, the full variable domain is GAGVSQSPRYKVTKRGQDVALRCDPISGHVSLYWYRQALGQGPEFLTYFNYEAQQDKSGLPNDRFSAERPEGSISTLTIQRTEQRDSAMYRCASSLLQNQETQYFGPGTRLLVL.